This T cell receptor (beta chain) was recovered during a study of shared clonotypes between healthy human individuals (dated by TCRdb to about 2020). Looking at the study overall: A couple of women and three men aged 18 to 49 years were included in the cohort. Per donor, three plates each were used for CD4 naive and CD4 memory, two for CD8 naive, and one for CD8 memory. To estimate repertoire size and how much clonotypes are shared between individuals, the study performed deep sequencing of blood TCR repertoires from a few healthy adults. Libraries were prepared and TCR repertoires were sequenced by different laboratories using diverse techniques, in order to increase sequencing depth and limit assay-specific biases. Per donor, leukapheresis produced somewhere between about 0.9 and 9 billion PBMCs. Results and caveats for the whole study, not just this receptor: Because the study included only a small number of donors, the genetic and exposure-history diversity represented was limited. Even with the large sequencing depth, rarefaction of the sorted-subset datasets indicated that sequencing was incomplete. Based on pairwise subsampling, the degree of clonotype sharing among donors was expected to be affected by sequencing depth. Across a few donors, approximately 5% of naive CD4, around 3.3% of naive CD8, around 2.1% of memory CD4, and under 0.45% of memory CD8 clonotypes were shared. Naive subsets generally had larger estimated clonotype richness than memory subsets did. Sampling was limited to blood, and TCR repertoires in tissue likely differ from TCR repertoires in blood. Clonotypes shared by all four sorted-subset donors showed higher generation probabilities than non-shared clonotypes.

The CDR3 goes from the cysteine to the phenylalanine over 11 residues. Only CDR3 DNA remains: 33 bases, in frame from the first base. Reading the germline V gene gives CDR1 SQVTM and CDR2 ANQGSEA. Of note for this clone: This clone's antigen is unknown. It has no much larger one-base neighbor in the sample; base qualities were not kept.

TCR CDR3 regions were amplified from genomic DNA by multiplex PCR using the deep immunoSEQ assay. For each cell subset, the extracted genomic DNA was distributed evenly across all wells of several immunoSEQ 96-well plates, and each plate served as one replicate. For sorted subsets, 200 to 250 ng of genomic DNA, equivalent to 30,000 or so T cell genomes, went into each replicate PCR. The purified libraries were quantified using a Qubit 3.0 fluorometer, sized with a Bioanalyzer 2100, and then quantified again using the KAPA Library Quantification kit. A separate single-read 150-cycle Illumina NextSeq 550 flow cell was used to sequence each immunoSEQ 96-well plate. On the study's bioinformatics: Because the immunoSEQ output included only junctional sequences and no quality scores, the filtering could not be the same as the filtering used for full-length reads. Sequences were annotated with PyIR, a Python wrapper for IgBLAST v1.9, using IMGT germline references to assign V/J genes and CDR3. Reads with weak V/J assignments (E-value above 1e-6), missing CDR3, stop codons, out-of-frame junctions, or ambiguous translated residues were removed. V3J clonotypes were defined as sequences sharing the same inferred V gene, J gene, and CDR3 amino acid sequence. The percentage overlap between two repertoires was calculated by dividing the number of shared unique clonotypes by the size of the smaller repertoire. RTK rarefaction, the Chao1 estimator, and Recon v2.1 estimates of unobserved clonotypes were used to assess repertoire richness. OLGA was used to compute generation probabilities for all TCRbeta clonotypes that the gDNA method yielded from several donors. Held by TCRdb, this immuneACCESS table contains in-frame sequences only and omits some clones. Under half of the omission traces to an unresolved V gene where checked; the cause of the rest is unknown. Clone size and the V and J calls come from that table; the DNA yielded D and trimming. The sample contains some 2,100,000 clones, under 95% of them found a single time. The ten most abundant clones make up more than 1.5% of the sample.

CD8 naive samples were obtained by positive selection for CCR7 among CD45RO-negative cells, yielding a CD45RA+CCR7+ population from which TemRA cells were excluded. Donors were healthy HIV-negative adults with no recently reported acute infections or vaccinations. Only Caucasian adults living in Nashville, Tennessee, USA were represented among the donors. Blood was obtained by leukapheresis, after which PBMCs were separated by Ficoll-Histopaque density gradient centrifugation and cryopreserved in liquid nitrogen vapor phase. Purity and quantity of every magnetically sorted T cell population were checked by analytical flow cytometry. Each sorted fraction had its genomic DNA isolated and then quantified by UV absorbance on a Nanodrop 2000c.

Sequencing was done on a sample of naive CD8+ T cells from PBMCs. The sample's cell subset or site label, in plain terms: CD45RA+CCR7+. The receptor comes from a man aged 18-30 years in good health. Some clones in this sample may be carry-over from other donors' samples. The chain uses TRBV29-1 and TRBJ2-7, with the D gene not clear enough to name. CDR3 region: CSARFSYEQYF. The nucleotide sequence is TGCAGTGCTAGATTCAGCTACGAGCAGTACTTC.